Below are 20 T cell receptor beta chains sequenced from a single sample in a study of blood T cell repertoires in COVID-19. Profiled with immunoSEQ multiplex PCR; TCRdb holds only in-frame clones, not every one. In the table there are about 45,000 clones, roughly nine tenths of which are singletons. Sequences were obtained from peripheral blood. The source of these receptors is a man over 45 with COVID-19, enrolled during active disease.

The rearrangement joins TRBV3-1 (or the pseudogene TRBV3-2) to TRBJ1-4; 9 bases map to TRBD1. The CDR3 covers 15 residues. V gave up 1 base and J gave up 5 bases; unmatched junction bases: 2. Germline assignment: CDR1 LGHDT and CDR2 YNNKEL (reference sequence). The CDR3 reads CASSQAGTGNEKLFF. The CDR3 coding sequence is TGTGCCAGCAGCCAAGCGGGGACAGGGAATGAAAAACTGTTTTTT.

This sequence joins TRBV19 and TRBJ1-1, with D maybe TRBD1 (5 bases). Germline V lookup: CDR1 LNHDA, CDR2 SQIVND (reference sequence). V lost 10 bases, J lost 2 bases, and 11 bases lay in between. There are 12 residues in the CDR3. CDR3 nucleotides: TGTGCCACGACAGATTCAAACACTGAAGCTTTCTTT. Protein sequence: CATTDSNTEAFF. Together with reference TRBV19 and TRBJ1-1, the CDR3 gives the full variable domain: DGGITQSPKYLFRKEGQNVTLSCEQNLNHDAMYWYRQDPGQGLRLIYYSQIVNDFQKGDIAEGYSVSREKKESFPLTVTSAQKNPTAFYLCATTDSNTEAFFGQGTRLTVV.

Written as DNA, the CDR3 is TGTGCCAGCAGCCCTAGCGGAAACACCGGGGAGCTGTTTTTT. Residues: CASSPSGNTGELFF. The chain couples TRBV7-6 to TRBJ2-2; 7 bases map to TRBD2. Germline trimming cut 5 bases from V and 2 bases from J; bases unmatched to any gene: 2. The V gene's germline CDR1 is SGHVS and CDR2 FNYEAQ. CDR3 size: 14 residues.

V gene TRBV5-1 combines with J gene TRBJ1-6; D may be TRBD1 (5 bases). The CDR3 totals 14 residues. With 7 bases removed from V and 3 bases from J, the gap between germline ends came to 11 bases. CDR1 SGHRS and CDR2 YFSETQ come from the germline V gene. CDR3 residues: CASFPTGYNSPLHF. CDR3 nucleotides: TGCGCCAGCTTCCCCACAGGCTATAATTCACCCCTCCACTTT. The full variable domain, rest sourced from reference TRBV5-1 and TRBJ1-6, is KAGVTQTPRYLIKTRGQQVTLSCSPISGHRSVSWYQQTPGQGLQFLFEYFSETQRNKGNFPGRFSGRQFSNSRSEMNVSTLELGDSALYLCASFPTGYNSPLHFGNGTRLTVT.

The chain links TRBV14 to TRBJ2-7; no definite D call. This CDR3 is 14 amino acids long. Germline CDR1 SGHDN, CDR2 FVKESK. The V gene lost 1 base and the J gene lost 2 bases, with 9 bases spanning the gap. CDR3 coding DNA: TGTGCCAGCAGCCAAGCGCTAGTCCCCTACGAGCAGTACTTC. This sequence encodes CASSQALVPYEQYF.

The chain is built from TRBV7-9 and TRBJ1-6, with D possibly TRBD1 on 6 matching bases. This CDR3 has 13 amino acids. Germline CDR1 is SEHNR and CDR2 is FQNEAQ (reference sequence). Trimming shortened V by 5 bases and J by 11 bases, and 13 bases separated the two germline ends. CDR3 protein: CASSEGTPTPLHF. The CDR3 region has the DNA TGTGCCAGCAGCGAGGGGACACCTACACCCCTCCACTTT.

The chain employs TRBV4-1 and TRBJ2-3; 9 bases line up with TRBD1. Trimming cost V 0 bases and J 4 bases; bases outside gene matches: 8. This CDR3 comprises 17 residues. The germline CDR1 and CDR2 sequences are MGHRA and YSYEKL. The CDR3 DNA sequence: TGCGCCAGCAGCCAAGATCCCCGACAGGGGGAACCAGATACGCAGTATTTT. Its protein is CASSQDPRQGEPDTQYF.

This clone has just one count. This chain uses TRBV4-3 with TRBJ1-1, with D maybe TRBD1 (6 bases). Trimming removed 4 bases at V and 0 bases at J, with 15 bases between. Germline assignment: CDR1 LGHNA and CDR2 YSLEER. CDR3 length equals 16 residues. The CDR3 DNA reads as TGCGCCAGCAGCCCGCTGGGACACCGACTGAACACTGAAGCTTTCTTT. The encoded protein is CASSPLGHRLNTEAFF.

This clone was counted once. The chain carries TRBV6-5 and TRBJ1-5; D perhaps matches TRBD1 (5 bases). The germline V and J ends were trimmed by 6 bases and 2 bases, with 8 bases remaining between them. This CDR3 is built from 13 residues. Germline V gene lookup returns CDR1 MNHEY and CDR2 SVGAGI. This chain's CDR3 is CASRQERNQPQHF. CDR3 DNA: TGTGCCAGCAGACAGGAACGCAATCAGCCCCAGCATTTT.

J is TRBJ2-7 and V is TRBV5-4; TRBD2 is a possible D gene (6 bases). The CDR3 contains 14 residues. Germline V gives CDR1 SGHNT, CDR2 YYREEE (reference sequence). Between the trimmed V and J ends, which lost 0 bases and 6 bases, there was a span of 13 bases. The CDR3 coding sequence is TGTGCCAGCAGCTTGGGGGGGGTTCTGATCGAGCAGTACTTC. It yields the protein CASSLGGVLIEQYF.

This sequence joins TRBV5-1 and TRBJ2-7; 14 nucleotides agree with TRBD2. The V gene's germline CDR1 is SGHRS and CDR2 YFSETQ. V lost 4 bases, J lost 3 bases, and 3 bases stayed unmatched. This CDR3 has 15 amino acids. The CDR3 DNA follows: TGCGCCAGCAGCCTTGGGACTAGCGGGAGCTACGAGCAGTACTTC. It yields the protein CASSLGTSGSYEQYF. Together with reference TRBV5-1 and TRBJ2-7, the CDR3 gives the full variable domain: KAGVTQTPRYLIKTRGQQVTLSCSPISGHRSVSWYQQTPGQGLQFLFEYFSETQRNKGNFPGRFSGRQFSNSRSEMNVSTLELGDSALYLCASSLGTSGSYEQYFGPGTRLTVT.

The chain joins TRBV25-1 to TRBJ1-5, with D possibly being TRBD1 (5 bases). V was pared by 3 bases and J by 2 bases, with 20 bases between. Germline V gene sequence: CDR1 MGHDK, CDR2 SYGVNS. There are 18 residues in the CDR3. CDR3 sequence reads: CASSDWAATTGGNQPQHF. CDR3 bases: TGTGCCAGCAGTGATTGGGCAGCAACAACAGGCGGCAATCAGCCCCAGCATTTT. Filled out from reference TRBV25-1 and TRBJ1-5, the complete variable domain reads EADIYQTPRYLVIGTGKKITLECSQTMGHDKMYWYQQDPGMELHLIHYSYGVNSTEKGDLSSESTVSRIRTEHFPLTLESARPSHTSQYLCASSDWAATTGGNQPQHFGDGTRLSIL.

The chain uses TRBV19 and TRBJ1-6; D not certain. The length of the CDR3 is 16 residues. Germline V gene sequence: CDR1 LNHDA, CDR2 SQIVND (reference sequence). Trimming cost V 4 bases and J 10 bases, with 20 bases left between them. The CDR3 bases are TGTGCCAGTAGTAACACCCTGGTAGGCCAGCGCTCACCCCTCCACTTT. Translated: CASSNTLVGQRSPLHF.

The V and J genes are TRBV4-3 and TRBJ1-3; D gene unclear. The CDR3 is made up of 17 amino acids. Germline CDR1 and CDR2: LGHNA and YSLEER. Deletions cut 1 base from V and 3 bases from J, with 16 bases between. In nucleotides, the CDR3 is TGCGCCAGCAGCCAAGCTATAACGGGGTCTGGTGGAAACACCATATATTTT. This encodes CASSQAITGSGGNTIYF.

The chain employs TRBV4-2 and TRBJ2-7, with 9 nucleotides matching TRBD2. This CDR3 comprises 15 residues. Trimming removed 4 bases from V and 0 bases from J; junction bases left unmatched: 4. In germline, CDR1 is LGHNA, CDR2 YNFKEQ. The CDR3 region is CASSPTSGSSYEQYF. The CDR3, as DNA: TGTGCCAGCAGCCCGACTAGCGGCAGCTCCTACGAGCAGTACTTC.

CDR3 nucleotides: TGTGCCAGCAGTAACAGGGTAGACCAGCCCCAGCATTTT. Translation: CASSNRVDQPQHF. The chain joins TRBV6-5 to TRBJ1-5, with D perhaps matching TRBD1 (6 bases). Between the trimmed V and J ends, which lost 5 bases and 7 bases, there was a span of 12 bases. Per the germline V gene, CDR1 is MNHEY and CDR2 is SVGAGI. The CDR3 spans 13 residues.

V gene TRBV7-8 combines with J gene TRBJ1-1, with a tentative D call TRBD1 (6 bases). Germline values: CDR1 SGHVS, CDR2 FQNEAQ. This CDR3 contains 14 residues. V dropped 5 bases and J dropped 1 base, with 11 bases sitting between them. CDR3 residues: CASSQGTPNTEAFF. The CDR3 nucleotides read TGTGCCAGCAGCCAGGGGACACCGAACACTGAAGCTTTCTTT.

Here the CDR3 DNA reads TGTGCCAGCAGTGAAGGGCGTGGGCTTCTCGCTGGAAACACCATATATTTT. This codes for CASSEGRGLLAGNTIYF. The V gene is TRBV2, the J gene TRBJ1-3, with D unresolved. Looked up from germline, CDR1 is SNHLY and CDR2 is FYNNEI. This CDR3 contains 17 residues. V lost 1 base and J lost 2, with 15 bases in between.

The DNA of the CDR3 is TGTGCCAGCAGTCTAAGCGGGACCTACGAGCAGTACTTC. Translation gives CASSLSGTYEQYF. The chain uses TRBV6-2 or TRBV6-3 and TRBJ2-7; 7 bases agree with TRBD2. The J segment lost 2 bases and the V segment lost 5 bases, leaving 3 bases of the junction unmatched. The germline V gene encodes CDR1 MNHEY and CDR2 SVGEGT. This CDR3 is built from 13 residues.

The chain joins TRBV5-1 to TRBJ2-5, with TRBD2 matching 10 bases. Germline-derived CDR1 and CDR2 are SGHRS and YFSETQ. V shed 5 bases and J 5 bases; nucleotides not matched to a gene: 12. This CDR3 is 16 amino acids long. The CDR3 coding sequence is TGCGCCAGCAGGACTAGCGGGCTAGTCGGCGGGGAGACCCAGTACTTC. This codes for CASRTSGLVGGETQYF.